One and the same sample provided the 17 T cell receptor beta chains below, sequenced in a study of regulatory dendritic cells for organ transplantation. The repertoire was sequenced with immunoSEQ multiplex PCR; TCRdb's copy has only in-frame clones and lacks some. The table includes roughly 34,000 clones, about 88% detected once. Material: naive CD4+ T cells from blood. Subset described: CD45RA+ naive T cells. The receptors stem from a human donor in good health.

This chain uses TRBV7-3 with TRBJ2-3, with 10 bases identical to TRBD2. With V trimmed by 5 bases and J by 4 bases, 12 bases remained unmatched. Per germline, CDR1 SGHTA and CDR2 FQGTGA. This CDR3 has 17 amino acids. The CDR3 DNA reads TGTGCCAGCAGCGCCCAGAGTCGGCTAGCGGGAGCAGATACGCAGTATTTT. It encodes CASSAQSRLAGADTQYF. The full variable domain, rest sourced from reference TRBV7-3 and TRBJ2-3, is GAGVSQTPSNKVTEKGKYVELRCDPISGHTALYWYRQSLGQGPEFLIYFQGTGAADDSGLPNDRFFAVRPEGSVSTLKIQRTERGDSAVYLCASSAQSRLAGADTQYFGPGTRLTVL.

This clone appeared a single time. V gene TRBV30 combines with J gene TRBJ2-2, with D tentatively TRBD2 (6 bases). The germline gives CDR1 GTSNPN, CDR2 SVGIG (reference sequence). The V end was cut by 5 bases, the J end by 1 base, with 8 bases between. CDR3 size: 13 residues. CDR3 nucleotides: TGTGCCTGGGTAGCGGAGAACACCGGGGAGCTGTTTTTT. It yields the protein CAWVAENTGELFF.

The gene calls are TRBV18 and TRBJ1-5; D may be TRBD1 (6 bases). Trimming took off 3 bases at V and 2 bases at J, with 14 bases between the two ends. CDR3 length: 16 residues. The germline V gene encodes CDR1 KGHSH and CDR2 LQKENI. CDR3 region: CASSPRQDLGNQPQHF. CDR3 bases: TGTGCCAGCTCACCCCGACAGGATCTGGGCAATCAGCCCCAGCATTTT.

The chain carries TRBV30 and TRBJ2-5, with D perhaps TRBD1 (6 bases). The CDR3 contains 14 residues. V was clipped by 2 bases and J by 2 bases, with 12 bases between them. Per germline, CDR1 GTSNPN and CDR2 SVGIG (reference sequence). The chain's CDR3 is CAWSHLTGQETQYF. The CDR3 DNA reads as TGTGCCTGGAGTCATCTTACAGGGCAAGAGACCCAGTACTTC. Variable domain in full (rest from reference TRBV30 and TRBJ2-5): SQTIHQWPATLVQPVGSPLSLECTVEGTSNPNLYWYRQAAGRGLQLLFYSVGIGQISSEVPQNLSASRPQDRQFILSSKKLLLSDSGFYLCAWSHLTGQETQYFGPGTRLLVL.

The genes are TRBV29-1 and TRBJ2-7, with 8 nucleotides matching TRBD1. CDR3 size: 13 residues. The trim removed 6 bases at V and 2 bases at J, leaving 6 bases unmatched. Germline V gene sequence: CDR1 SQVTM, CDR2 ANQGSEA. The CDR3 DNA reads TGCAGCGTCGAGACAGGGGTGACCTACGAGCAGTACTTC. Residues: CSVETGVTYEQYF.

The chain carries TRBV7-6 and TRBJ2-3; 8 bases line up with TRBD1. The CDR3 consists of 14 residues. Germline V gene sequence: CDR1 SGHVS, CDR2 FNYEAQ. The trim removed 5 bases at V and 9 bases at J, leaving 10 bases unmatched. CDR3 nucleotide sequence: TGTGCCAGCAGCAAAGACGATACAGGGGGGACGCAGTATTTT. As protein: CASSKDDTGGTQYF.

The chain joins TRBV9 to TRBJ2-3, with 11 positions matching TRBD2. The CDR3 has 16 residues. Germline V lookup: CDR1 SGDLS, CDR2 YYNGEE. After removal of 2 bases from V and 2 bases from J, the junction contained 4 bases not matched to a gene. The CDR3 is CASSVSGGADTDTQYF. In DNA, the CDR3 is TGTGCCAGCAGCGTTAGCGGGGGGGCAGACACAGATACGCAGTATTTT.

The rearrangement links TRBV7-8 to TRBJ2-7; weak D call: TRBD2 (6 bases). This CDR3 spans 14 amino acids. The germline gives CDR1 SGHVS, CDR2 FQNEAQ. The V end lost 1 base, the J end lost 2 bases, and 9 bases lay between the germline ends. In nucleotides, the CDR3 is TGTGCCAGCAGCTTAGGGACGGGGGCCTACGAGCAGTACTTC. Its translation is CASSLGTGAYEQYF.

In this sample, this clone turned up once. The rearrangement uses TRBV16 and TRBJ2-6, with 7 nucleotides matching TRBD2. The length of the CDR3 is 16 residues. Germline V gene sequence: CDR1 KGHSY, CDR2 FQNENV. The J segment lost 0 bases and the V segment lost 4 bases, leaving 3 bases of the junction unmatched. CDR3 sequence: CASSPGGYSGANVLTF. CDR3 DNA: TGTGCCAGCAGCCCCGGGGGGTACTCTGGGGCCAACGTCCTGACTTTC. The full variable domain, in which reference TRBV16 and TRBJ2-6 provide the parts outside the CDR3, is GEEVAQTPKHLVRGEGQKAKLYCAPIKGHSYVFWYQQVLKNEFKFLISFQNENVFDETGMPKERFSAKCLPNSPCSLEIQATKLEDSAVYFCASSPGGYSGANVLTFGAGSRLTVL.

The chain combines TRBV28 with TRBJ1-1; 9 nucleotides agree with TRBD1. CDR3 length equals 17 residues. CDR1 MDHEN and CDR2 SYDVKM come from the germline V gene. V was clipped by 6 bases and J by 5 bases; unmatched bases: 16. CDR3: CASSLPSGTGRQTEAFF. The CDR3 bases are TGTGCCAGCAGCTTACCTTCCGGGACAGGGCGTCAAACTGAAGCTTTCTTT.

The chain employs TRBV18 and TRBJ2-2; no clear D. Trimming cost V 4 bases and J 5 bases, with 5 bases left between them. Germline-derived CDR1 and CDR2 are KGHSH and LQKENI. CDR3 length equals 12 residues. CDR3 coding DNA: TGTGCCAGCTCACTTACAACCGGGGAGCTGTTTTTT. Protein sequence: CASSLTTGELFF.

The genes are TRBV18 and TRBJ1-2; 7 nucleotides align to TRBD1. The CDR3 runs to 16 residues. V was pared by 3 bases and J by 0 bases, with 7 bases of the junction left unmatched. CDR1 is KGHSH, CDR2 LQKENI, per germline. CDR3 in DNA: TGTGCCAGCTCACCCGGGACAGCCTTAGCTAACTATGGCTACACCTTC. This codes for CASSPGTALANYGYTF.

V and J are TRBV6-5 and TRBJ2-1, with D perhaps TRBD1 or TRBD2 (5 bases each). CDR3 size: 14 residues. Germline V gene data show CDR1 as MNHEY and CDR2 as SVGAGI. V gave up 6 bases and J gave up 7 bases, with 16 bases separating them. The CDR3, as DNA: TGTGCCAGCAGACAGTTAGGGACGCGGAATGAGCAGTTCTTC. Translating gives CASRQLGTRNEQFF.

The CDR3 is CAWSPGLAGANEQYF. CDR3 sequence (DNA): TGTGCCTGGAGTCCCGGACTAGCGGGAGCAAACGAGCAGTACTTC. V gene TRBV30 combines with J gene TRBJ2-7, with 13 bases lining up with TRBD2. J gave up 5 bases and V 2 bases, and 6 bases lay outside the gene matches. Germline CDR1 reads GTSNPN; CDR2 reads SVGIG (reference sequence). The CDR3 sequence is 15 residues long.

CDR3 sequence (DNA): TGTGCCAGCAGCTCCTATAATGAAAAACTGTTTTTT. This encodes CASSSYNEKLFF. The V and J genes are TRBV7-2 and TRBJ1-4; D is uncertain. The germline V and J ends were trimmed by 4 bases and 4 bases, with 4 bases remaining between them. CDR1 is SGHTA, CDR2 FQGNSA, per germline. CDR3 length equals 12 residues.

The rearrangement links TRBV19 to TRBJ2-1; tentatively, D is TRBD2 (6 bases). The germline V gene encodes CDR1 LNHDA and CDR2 SQIVND (reference sequence). This CDR3 comprises 15 residues. V was pared by 3 bases and J by 2 bases, with 11 bases between. The CDR3 is CASSIGGSPYNEQFF. For the CDR3, the DNA is TGTGCCAGTAGTATTGGAGGGTCCCCCTACAATGAGCAGTTCTTC.

The V gene is TRBV6-5, the J gene TRBJ2-7, with a tentative D call TRBD1 (6 bases). V lost 8 bases and J lost 5, with 10 bases in between. The CDR3 is 11 residues long. The germline CDR1 and CDR2 sequences are MNHEY and SVGAGI. CDR3 bases: TGTGCCAGCTTCAGGGGAAACGAGCAGTACTTC. It yields the protein CASFRGNEQYF.